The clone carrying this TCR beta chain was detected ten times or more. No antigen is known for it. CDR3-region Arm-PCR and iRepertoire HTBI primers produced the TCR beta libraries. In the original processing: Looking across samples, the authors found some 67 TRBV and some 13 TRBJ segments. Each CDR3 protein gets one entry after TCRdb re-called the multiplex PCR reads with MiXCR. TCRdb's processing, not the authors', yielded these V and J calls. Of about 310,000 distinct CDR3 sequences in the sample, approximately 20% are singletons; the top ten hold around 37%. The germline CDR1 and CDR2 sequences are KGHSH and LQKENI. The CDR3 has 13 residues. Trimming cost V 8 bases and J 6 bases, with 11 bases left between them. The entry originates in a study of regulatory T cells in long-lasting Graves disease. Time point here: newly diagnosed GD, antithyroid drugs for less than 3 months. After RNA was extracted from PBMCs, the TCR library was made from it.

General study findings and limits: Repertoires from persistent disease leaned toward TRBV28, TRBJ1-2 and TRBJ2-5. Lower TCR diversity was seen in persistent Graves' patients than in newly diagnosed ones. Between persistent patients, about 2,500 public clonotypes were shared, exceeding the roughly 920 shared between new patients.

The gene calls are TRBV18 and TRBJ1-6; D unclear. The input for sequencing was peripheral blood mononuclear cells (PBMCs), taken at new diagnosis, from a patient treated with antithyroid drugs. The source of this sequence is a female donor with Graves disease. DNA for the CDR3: TGTGCCAGCAGTCCCGGGCGTAATTCACCCCTCCACTTT. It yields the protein CASSPGRNSPLHF.